The 14 T cell receptor beta chains listed next were all sequenced from one sample in a study of early T cells in non-severe SARS-CoV-2 infection. One entry per CDR3 protein, called by TCRdb with MiXCR from the 5' RACE reads. Among tens of thousands of distinct CDR3 sequences listed, approximately 13% were seen once. The specimen sequenced was whole blood. The receptors were gathered from an adult who was a healthcare worker with PCR-confirmed SARS-CoV-2 infection or an uninfected control (not recorded which).

This clonotype came up a few times. The chain carries TRBV6-5 and TRBJ2-1; D is undetermined. CDR1 and CDR2 from the germline V gene are MNHEY and SVGAGI. The V gene lost 0 bases and the J gene lost 10 bases, with 10 bases spanning the gap. This CDR3 spans 13 amino acids. CDR3 in amino acids: CASSYSMGPEQFF. CDR3 DNA sequence: TGTGCCAGCAGTTACTCGATGGGCCCCGAGCAGTTCTTC.

The table lists this clonotype with a few counts. The chain recombines TRBV29-1 with TRBJ2-3, with D uncertain. Germline values: CDR1 SQVTM, CDR2 ANQGSEA. The CDR3 is 12 amino acids. Trimming removed 4 bases from V and 1 base from J, with 6 bases in between. CDR3 sequence reads: CSVVPGTDTQYF. The DNA of the CDR3 is TGCAGCGTTGTACCGGGCACAGATACGCAGTATTTT.

This clonotype has ten or more counts. This chain links TRBV6-1 with TRBJ1-2; D uncertain. V was clipped by 1 base and J by 4 bases, with 13 bases between them. CDR1 and CDR2 (germline): MNHNS, SASEGT. There are 15 residues in the CDR3. CDR3: CASSEGASGGYGYTF. As DNA, the CDR3 is TGTGCCAGCAGTGAAGGGGCTTCAGGAGGCTATGGCTACACCTTC.

This clonotype was counted between two and nine times. The chain joins TRBV9 to TRBJ2-7; no reliable D call. Trimming took off 0 bases at V and 1 base at J, with 8 bases between the two ends. CDR1 and CDR2 (germline): SGDLS, YYNGEE. The CDR3 has 14 amino acids. The CDR3 DNA reads TGTGCCAGCAGCGTAGGGGTCAGTTCCTACGAGCAGTACTTC. Translation gives CASSVGVSSYEQYF.

This clonotype was counted many times. The chain carries TRBV14 and TRBJ1-1, with D possibly TRBD1 on 5 matching bases. CDR3 length: 13 amino acids. The germline V and J ends were trimmed by 6 bases and 2 bases, with 10 bases remaining between them. Germline V CDR1 and CDR2: SGHDN, FVKESK. CDR3 sequence (DNA): TGTGCCAGCAGTCGGGGGTTAAACACTGAAGCTTTCTTT. It codes for CASSRGLNTEAFF.

Many counts were recorded for this clonotype. CDR3 residues: CASSYLQGSYEQYF. CDR3 coding DNA: TGTGCCAGCAGTTACCTACAGGGTTCCTACGAGCAGTACTTC. The V gene is TRBV6-6, the J gene TRBJ2-7, with D perhaps TRBD1 (6 bases). Germline values: CDR1 MNHNY, CDR2 SVGAGI (reference sequence). The CDR3 length is 14 residues. V was shortened by 2 bases and J by 1 base, with 9 bases between the two germline ends.

This clonotype was seen at least ten times. V and J are TRBV5-6 and TRBJ2-7, with unresolved D. The CDR3 is 14 residues long. Germline values: CDR1 SGHDT, CDR2 YYEEEE. The V and J ends lost 3 bases and 5 bases respectively, with 15 bases between them. The CDR3 nucleotides are TGTGCCAGCAGCTGGGCTGCCTCCGATGACGAGCAGTACTTC. Encoded protein: CASSWAASDDEQYF.

This clonotype appeared many times. This rearrangement joins TRBV7-9 to TRBJ2-4; D unresolved. V lost 5 bases, J lost 1 base, and 9 bases lay in between. Germline lookup yields CDR1 SEHNR and CDR2 FQNEAQ (reference sequence). The CDR3 runs 14 residues. CDR3 nucleotide sequence: TGTGCCAGCAGCCATGGACCGGCCAAAAACATTCAGTACTTC. It codes for CASSHGPAKNIQYF.

This clonotype showed up just a few times. The gene calls are TRBV5-1 and TRBJ2-2; the D is unclear. The CDR3 covers 15 residues. Between the trimmed V and J ends, which lost 0 bases and 1 base, there was a span of 7 bases. Germline V gene sequence: CDR1 SGHRS, CDR2 YFSETQ. Here the CDR3 reads CASSLGAMNTGELFF. The CDR3 DNA follows: TGCGCCAGCAGCTTGGGGGCTATGAACACCGGGGAGCTGTTTTTT.

This sequence joins TRBV7-6 and TRBJ1-2; the match to TRBD1 covers 8 bases. The CDR3 covers 14 residues. The germline V gene has CDR1 SGHVS and CDR2 FNYEAQ. V shed 5 bases, J shed 1 base, and the junction held 3 bases outside the gene matches. CDR3 DNA: TGTGCCAGCAGCAAACAGGGGGGTAACTATGGCTACACCTTC. Its translation: CASSKQGGNYGYTF.

This clonotype was recorded many times. The CDR3, as DNA: TGCAGCGTTGGACAGGGGGTCGACGAGCAGTACTTC. Its translation: CSVGQGVDEQYF. J is TRBJ2-7 and V is TRBV29-1; 9 bases fit TRBD1. Looked up from germline, CDR1 is SQVTM and CDR2 is ANQGSEA. Trimming at V came to 4 bases and at J to 5 bases, leaving 3 bases not matched to a gene. The CDR3 loop spans 12 amino acids.

This clonotype was detected ten times or more. The chain uses TRBV5-1 and TRBJ1-3; 7 bases agree with TRBD1. Germline V gene lookup returns CDR1 SGHRS and CDR2 YFSETQ. CDR3 size: 15 residues. The V gene end was trimmed by 4 bases and the J gene end by 2 bases; junction bases not matched to a gene: 6. CDR3 in amino acids: CASSLEGQPGNTIYF. The CDR3, as DNA: TGCGCCAGCAGCCTAGAGGGACAGCCTGGAAACACCATATATTTT.

A few counts support this clonotype. The genes are TRBV20-1 and TRBJ2-1; D perhaps matches TRBD2 (6 bases). V shed 5 bases and J shed 1 base, with 15 bases lying between them. The germline CDR1 and CDR2 sequences are DFQATT and SNEGSKA (reference sequence). This CDR3 region has 15 residues. The DNA for the CDR3 is TGCAGTGCTCCTATAGCGGACCGATCCTACAATGAGCAGTTCTTC. The encoded protein is CSAPIADRSYNEQFF.

As DNA, the CDR3 is TGCGCCAGCAGCCTCACCGGGCCCATAGCCAAAAACATTCAGTACTTC. This translates into CASSLTGPIAKNIQYF. The J gene is TRBJ2-4, the V gene TRBV4-1; D gene uncertain. V was clipped by 4 bases and J by 0 bases, with 13 bases between them. Germline V gene lookup returns CDR1 MGHRA and CDR2 YSYEKL. CDR3 size: 16 residues.